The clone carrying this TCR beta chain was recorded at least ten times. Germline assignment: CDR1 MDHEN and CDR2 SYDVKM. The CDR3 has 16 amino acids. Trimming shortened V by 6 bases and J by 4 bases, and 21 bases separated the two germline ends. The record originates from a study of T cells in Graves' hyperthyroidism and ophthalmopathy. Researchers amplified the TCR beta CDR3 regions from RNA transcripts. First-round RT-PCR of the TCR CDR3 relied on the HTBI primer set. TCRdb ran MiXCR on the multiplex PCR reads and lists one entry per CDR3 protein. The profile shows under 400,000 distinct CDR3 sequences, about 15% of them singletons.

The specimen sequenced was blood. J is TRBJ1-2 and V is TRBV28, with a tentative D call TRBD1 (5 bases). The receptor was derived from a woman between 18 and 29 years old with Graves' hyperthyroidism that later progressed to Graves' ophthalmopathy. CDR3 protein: CASRTGTRGGSYGYTF. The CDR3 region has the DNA TGTGCCAGCAGGACCGGGACCCGGGGGGGGAGCTATGGCTACACCTTC.